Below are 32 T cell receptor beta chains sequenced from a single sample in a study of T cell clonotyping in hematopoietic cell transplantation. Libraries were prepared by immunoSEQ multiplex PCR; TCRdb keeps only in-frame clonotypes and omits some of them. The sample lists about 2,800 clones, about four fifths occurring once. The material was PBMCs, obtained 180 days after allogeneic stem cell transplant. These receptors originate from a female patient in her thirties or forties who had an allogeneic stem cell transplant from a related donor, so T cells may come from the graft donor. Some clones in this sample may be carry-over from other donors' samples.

CDR3 DNA: TGTGCCAGCTTTTTAAGGACTGAAGCTTTCTTT. This codes for CASFLRTEAFF. The V and J genes are TRBV2 and TRBJ1-1; D gene ambiguous. Between the trimmed V and J ends, which lost 8 bases and 5 bases, there was a span of 9 bases. Germline CDR1 is SNHLY and CDR2 is FYNNEI. The length of the CDR3 is 11 residues.

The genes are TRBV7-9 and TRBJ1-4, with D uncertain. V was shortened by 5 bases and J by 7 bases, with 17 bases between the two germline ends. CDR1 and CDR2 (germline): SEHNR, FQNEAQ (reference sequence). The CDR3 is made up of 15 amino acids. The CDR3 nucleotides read TGTGCCAGCAGCGCTACTGGGGAAGGTAGTGAAAAACTGTTTTTT. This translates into CASSATGEGSEKLFF. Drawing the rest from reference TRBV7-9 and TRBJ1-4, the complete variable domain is DTGVSQNPRHKITKRGQNVTFRCDPISEHNRLYWYRQTLGQGPEFLTYFQNEAQLEKSRLLSDRFSAERPKGSFSTLEIQRTEQGDSAMYLCASSATGEGSEKLFFGSGTQLSVL.

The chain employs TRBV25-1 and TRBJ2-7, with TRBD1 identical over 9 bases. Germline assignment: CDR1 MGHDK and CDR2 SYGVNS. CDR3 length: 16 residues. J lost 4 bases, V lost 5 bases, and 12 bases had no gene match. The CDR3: CASSLEVTGGAYEQYF. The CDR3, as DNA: TGTGCCAGCAGTTTAGAGGTTACAGGGGGCGCGTACGAGCAGTACTTC.

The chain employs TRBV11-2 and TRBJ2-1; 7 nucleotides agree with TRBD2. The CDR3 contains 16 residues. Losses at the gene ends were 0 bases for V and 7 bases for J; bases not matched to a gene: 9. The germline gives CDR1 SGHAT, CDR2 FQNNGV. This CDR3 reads CASSLDRLAAKNEQFF. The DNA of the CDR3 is TGTGCCAGCAGCTTAGATCGGCTAGCGGCAAAGAATGAGCAGTTCTTC.

The CDR3 region has the DNA TGCGCCAGCAGTGCCGGCAACCAAGAGACCCAGTACTTC. Translated, it gives CASSAGNQETQYF. The rearrangement uses TRBV10-1 and TRBJ2-5; D is unresolved. V shed 4 bases and J shed 0 bases, with 6 bases lying between them. There are 13 residues in the CDR3. CDR1 is WNHNN, CDR2 SYGVQD, per germline (reference sequence).

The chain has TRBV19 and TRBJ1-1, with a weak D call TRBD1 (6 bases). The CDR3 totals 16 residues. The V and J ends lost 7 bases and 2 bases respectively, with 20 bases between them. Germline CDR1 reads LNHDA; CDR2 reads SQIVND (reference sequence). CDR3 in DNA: TGTGCCAGTACGACCCTCACAGGACAGAAAAACACTGAAGCTTTCTTT. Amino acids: CASTTLTGQKNTEAFF. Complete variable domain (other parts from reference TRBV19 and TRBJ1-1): DGGITQSPKYLFRKEGQNVTLSCEQNLNHDAMYWYRQDPGQGLRLIYYSQIVNDFQKGDIAEGYSVSREKKESFPLTVTSAQKNPTAFYLCASTTLTGQKNTEAFFGQGTRLTVV.

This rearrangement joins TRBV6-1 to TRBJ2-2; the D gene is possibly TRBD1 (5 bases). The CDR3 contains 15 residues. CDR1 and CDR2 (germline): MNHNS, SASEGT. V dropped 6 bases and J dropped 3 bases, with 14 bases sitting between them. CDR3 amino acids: CASRTLDSHTGELFF. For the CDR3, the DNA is TGTGCCAGCAGGACATTAGACAGCCACACCGGGGAGCTGTTTTTT.

This chain's CDR3 is CASSWGLREQYF. Here the CDR3 DNA reads TGTGCCAGCAGCTGGGGGCTGAGGGAGCAGTACTTC. The chain uses TRBV5-4 and TRBJ2-7; TRBD1 is a possible D gene (6 bases). CDR1 is SGHNT and CDR2 is YYREEE in the germline V gene (reference sequence). This CDR3 comprises 12 residues. V was cut by 3 bases and J by 7 bases, with 11 bases left in between. The full variable domain, in which reference TRBV5-4 and TRBJ2-7 provide the parts outside the CDR3, is ETGVTQSPTHLIKTRGQQVTLRCSSQSGHNTVSWYQQALGQGPQFIFQYYREEENGRGNFPPRFSGLQFPNYSSELNVNALELDDSALYLCASSWGLREQYFGPGTRLTVT.

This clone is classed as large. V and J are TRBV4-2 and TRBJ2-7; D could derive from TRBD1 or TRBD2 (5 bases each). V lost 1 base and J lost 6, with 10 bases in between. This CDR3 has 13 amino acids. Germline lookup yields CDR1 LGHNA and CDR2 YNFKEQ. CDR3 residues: CASSQVGGAEQYF. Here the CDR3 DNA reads TGTGCCAGCAGCCAAGTTGGGGGAGCCGAGCAGTACTTC.

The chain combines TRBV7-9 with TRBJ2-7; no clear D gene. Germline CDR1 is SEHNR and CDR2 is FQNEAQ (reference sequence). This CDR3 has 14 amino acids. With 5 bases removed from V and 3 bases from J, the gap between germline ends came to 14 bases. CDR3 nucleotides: TGTGCCAGCAGCCCTATCAGGCCCCACTACGAGCAGTACTTC. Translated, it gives CASSPIRPHYEQYF.

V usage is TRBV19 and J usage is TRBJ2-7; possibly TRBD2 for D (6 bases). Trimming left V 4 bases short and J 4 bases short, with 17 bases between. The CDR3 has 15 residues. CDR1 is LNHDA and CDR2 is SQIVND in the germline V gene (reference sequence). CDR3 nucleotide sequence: TGTGCCAGTAGTACAACCGGGACTCTTACTTACGAGCAGTACTTC. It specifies CASSTTGTLTYEQYF.

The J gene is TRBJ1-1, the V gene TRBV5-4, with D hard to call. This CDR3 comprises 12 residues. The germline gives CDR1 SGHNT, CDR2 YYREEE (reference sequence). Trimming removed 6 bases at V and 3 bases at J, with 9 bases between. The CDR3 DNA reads TGTGCCAGCACCGAGGGTTACACTGAAGCTTTCTTT. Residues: CASTEGYTEAFF.

The CDR3 spells CASSDRATTGELFF. CDR3 nucleotide sequence: TGTGCCAGCAGCGACAGGGCGACCACCGGGGAGCTGTTTTTT. The rearrangement links TRBV7-2 to TRBJ2-2; 7 bases map to TRBD1. With V trimmed by 5 bases and J by 4 bases, 4 bases remained unmatched. The CDR3 runs to 14 residues. CDR1 is SGHTA, CDR2 FQGNSA, per germline.

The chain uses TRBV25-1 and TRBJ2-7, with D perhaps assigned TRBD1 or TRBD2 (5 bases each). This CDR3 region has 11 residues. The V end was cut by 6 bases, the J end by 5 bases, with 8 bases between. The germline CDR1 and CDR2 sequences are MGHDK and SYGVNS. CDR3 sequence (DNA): TGTGCCAGCAGCCGAGGGGACGAGCAGTACTTC. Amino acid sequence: CASSRGDEQYF.

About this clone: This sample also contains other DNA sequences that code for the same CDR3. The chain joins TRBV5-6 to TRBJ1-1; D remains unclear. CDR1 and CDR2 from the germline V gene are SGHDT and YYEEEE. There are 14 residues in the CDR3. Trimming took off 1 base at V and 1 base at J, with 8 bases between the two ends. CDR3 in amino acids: CASSLPGENTEAFF. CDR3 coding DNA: TGTGCCAGCAGCTTGCCAGGAGAGAACACTGAAGCTTTCTTT. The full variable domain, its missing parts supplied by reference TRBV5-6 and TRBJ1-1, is DAGVTQSPTHLIKTRGQQVTLRCSPKSGHDTVSWYQQALGQGPQFIFQYYEEEERQRGNFPDRFSGHQFPNYSSELNVNALLLGDSALYLCASSLPGENTEAFFGQGTRLTVV.

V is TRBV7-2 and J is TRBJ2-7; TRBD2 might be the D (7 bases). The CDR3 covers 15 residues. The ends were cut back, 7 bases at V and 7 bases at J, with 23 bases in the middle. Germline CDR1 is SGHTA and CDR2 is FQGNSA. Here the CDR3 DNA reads TGTGCCAGCACCTCGACTGCGGGGGCGCAAAGGGAGCAGTACTTC. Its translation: CASTSTAGAQREQYF.

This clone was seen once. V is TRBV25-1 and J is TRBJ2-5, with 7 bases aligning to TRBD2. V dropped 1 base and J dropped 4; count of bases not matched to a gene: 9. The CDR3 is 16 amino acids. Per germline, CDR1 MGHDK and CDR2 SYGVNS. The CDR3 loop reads CASSEFRGGVGETQYF. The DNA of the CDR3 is TGTGCCAGCAGTGAATTTCGTGGGGGGGTGGGAGAGACCCAGTACTTC.

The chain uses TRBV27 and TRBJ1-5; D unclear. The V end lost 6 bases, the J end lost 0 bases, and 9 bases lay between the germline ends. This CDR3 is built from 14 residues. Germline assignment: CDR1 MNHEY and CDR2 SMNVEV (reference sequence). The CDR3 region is CASRRGYSNQPQHF. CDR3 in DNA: TGTGCCAGCAGGCGGGGATATAGCAATCAGCCCCAGCATTTT.

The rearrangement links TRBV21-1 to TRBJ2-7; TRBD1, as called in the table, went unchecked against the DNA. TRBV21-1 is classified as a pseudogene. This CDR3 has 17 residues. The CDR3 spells CASSKRGAGTVTYEQYF. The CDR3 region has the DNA TGTGCCAGCAGCAAAAGAGGGGCGGGGACAGTGACCTACGAGCAGTACTTC.

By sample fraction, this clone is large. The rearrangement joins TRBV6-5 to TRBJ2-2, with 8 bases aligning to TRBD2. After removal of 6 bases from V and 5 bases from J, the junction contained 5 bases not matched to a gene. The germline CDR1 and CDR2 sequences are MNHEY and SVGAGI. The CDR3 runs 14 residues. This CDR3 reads CASRLAGWTGELFF. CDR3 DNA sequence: TGTGCCAGCAGATTAGCGGGATGGACCGGGGAGCTGTTTTTT.

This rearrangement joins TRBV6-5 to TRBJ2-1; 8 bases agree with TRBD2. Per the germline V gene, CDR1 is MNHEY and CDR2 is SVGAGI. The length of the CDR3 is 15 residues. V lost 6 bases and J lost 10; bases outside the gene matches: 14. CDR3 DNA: TGTGCCAGCAGGACTGGGCGGGAGGCTGGGGCCGAGCAGTTCTTC. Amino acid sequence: CASRTGREAGAEQFF.

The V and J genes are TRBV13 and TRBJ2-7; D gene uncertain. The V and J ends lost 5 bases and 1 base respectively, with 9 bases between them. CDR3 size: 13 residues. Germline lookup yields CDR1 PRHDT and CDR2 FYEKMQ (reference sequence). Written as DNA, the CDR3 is TGTGCCAGCAGCCCGACGGATTCCTACGAGCAGTACTTC. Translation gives CASSPTDSYEQYF.

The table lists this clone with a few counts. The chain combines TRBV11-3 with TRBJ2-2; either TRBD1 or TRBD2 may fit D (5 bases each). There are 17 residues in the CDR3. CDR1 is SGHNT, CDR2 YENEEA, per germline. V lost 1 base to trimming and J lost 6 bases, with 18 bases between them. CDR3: CASSLVRGRDWPGELFF. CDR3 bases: TGTGCCAGCAGCTTAGTACGGGGCAGAGACTGGCCCGGGGAGCTGTTTTTT.

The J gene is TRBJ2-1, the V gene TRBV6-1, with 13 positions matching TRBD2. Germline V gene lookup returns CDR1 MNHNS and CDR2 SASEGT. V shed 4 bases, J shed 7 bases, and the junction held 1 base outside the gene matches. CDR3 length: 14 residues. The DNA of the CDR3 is TGTGCCAGCAGTGGACTAGCGGGAGGTAATGAGCAGTTCTTC. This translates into CASSGLAGGNEQFF.

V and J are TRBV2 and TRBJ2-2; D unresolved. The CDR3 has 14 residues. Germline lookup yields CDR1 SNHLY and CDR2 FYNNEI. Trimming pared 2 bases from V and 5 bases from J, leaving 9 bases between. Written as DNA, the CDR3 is TGTGCCAGCAGTGAATTAGGGCCAACCGGGGAGCTGTTTTTT. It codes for CASSELGPTGELFF.

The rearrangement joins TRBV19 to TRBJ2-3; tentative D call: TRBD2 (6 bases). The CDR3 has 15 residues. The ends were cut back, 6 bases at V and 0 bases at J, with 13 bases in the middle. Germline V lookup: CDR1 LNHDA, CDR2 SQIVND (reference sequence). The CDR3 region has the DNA TGTGCCAGTAGAACGCGGGACGGTAGCACAGATACGCAGTATTTT. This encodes CASRTRDGSTDTQYF.

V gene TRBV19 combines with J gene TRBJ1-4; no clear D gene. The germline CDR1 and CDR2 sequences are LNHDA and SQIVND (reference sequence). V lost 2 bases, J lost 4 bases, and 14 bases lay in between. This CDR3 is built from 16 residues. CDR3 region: CASSIRIPAVNEKLFF. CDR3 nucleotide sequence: TGTGCCAGTAGTATACGCATCCCGGCCGTTAATGAAAAACTGTTTTTT.

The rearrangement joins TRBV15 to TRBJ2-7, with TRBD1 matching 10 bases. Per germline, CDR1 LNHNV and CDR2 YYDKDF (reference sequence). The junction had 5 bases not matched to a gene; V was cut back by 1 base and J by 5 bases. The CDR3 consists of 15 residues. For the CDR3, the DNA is TGTGCCACCAGCAGAGGGACAGGGGGGAAGGACGAGCAGTACTTC. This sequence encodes CATSRGTGGKDEQYF. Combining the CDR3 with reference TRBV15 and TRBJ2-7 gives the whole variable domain DAMVIQNPRYQVTQFGKPVTLSCSQTLNHNVMYWYQQKSSQAPKLLFHYYDKDFNNEADTPDNFQSRRPNTSFCFLDIRSPGLGDTAMYLCATSRGTGGKDEQYFGPGTRLTVT.

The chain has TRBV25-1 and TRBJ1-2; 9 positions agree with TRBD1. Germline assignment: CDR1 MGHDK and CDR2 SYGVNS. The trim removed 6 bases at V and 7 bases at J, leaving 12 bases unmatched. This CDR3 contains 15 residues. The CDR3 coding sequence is TGTGCCAGCAGCGGAAGATCCGGGACAGGGCCTGGCTACACCTTC. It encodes CASSGRSGTGPGYTF.

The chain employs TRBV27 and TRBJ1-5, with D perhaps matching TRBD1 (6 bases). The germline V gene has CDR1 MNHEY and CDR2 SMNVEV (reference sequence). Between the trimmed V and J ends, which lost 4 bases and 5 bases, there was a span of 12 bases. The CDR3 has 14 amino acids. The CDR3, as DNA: TGTGCCAGCAGTTCTAACGAGGGGGATCAGCCCCAGCATTTT. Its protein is CASSSNEGDQPQHF.

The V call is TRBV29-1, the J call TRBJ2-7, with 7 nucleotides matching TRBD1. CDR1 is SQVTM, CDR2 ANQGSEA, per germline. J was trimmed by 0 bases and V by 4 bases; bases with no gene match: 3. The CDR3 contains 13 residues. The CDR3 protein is CSVVKGASYEQYF. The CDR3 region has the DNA TGCAGCGTTGTTAAGGGGGCCTCCTACGAGCAGTACTTC.

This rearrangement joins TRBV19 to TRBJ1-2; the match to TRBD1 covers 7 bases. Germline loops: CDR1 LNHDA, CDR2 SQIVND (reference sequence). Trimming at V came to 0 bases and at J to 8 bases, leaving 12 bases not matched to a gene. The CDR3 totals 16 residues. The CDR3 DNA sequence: TGTGCCAGTAGTATAGATCTCCCGACAGGGCGATGGGGCTACACCTTC. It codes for CASSIDLPTGRWGYTF.